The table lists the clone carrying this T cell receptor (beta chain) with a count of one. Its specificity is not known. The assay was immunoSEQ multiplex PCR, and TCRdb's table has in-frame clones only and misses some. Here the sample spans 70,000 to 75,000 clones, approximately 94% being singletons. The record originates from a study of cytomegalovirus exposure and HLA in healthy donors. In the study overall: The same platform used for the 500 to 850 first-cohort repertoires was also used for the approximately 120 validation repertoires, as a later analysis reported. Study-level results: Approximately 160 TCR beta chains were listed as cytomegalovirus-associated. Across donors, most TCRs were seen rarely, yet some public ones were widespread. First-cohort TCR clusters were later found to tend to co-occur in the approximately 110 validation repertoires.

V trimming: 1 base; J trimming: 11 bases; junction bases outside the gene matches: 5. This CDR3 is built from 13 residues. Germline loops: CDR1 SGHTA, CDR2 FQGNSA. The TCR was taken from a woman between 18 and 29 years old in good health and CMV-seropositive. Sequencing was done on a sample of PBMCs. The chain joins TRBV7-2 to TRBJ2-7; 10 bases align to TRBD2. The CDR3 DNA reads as TGTGCCAGCAGCTTAGACCCGGGGACTAGCGAGTACTTC. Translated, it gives CASSLDPGTSEYF.